A single sample gave rise to the 10 T cell receptor beta chains below, sequenced in a study of shared clonotypes between healthy human individuals (dated by TCRdb to about 2020). The library came from the immunoSEQ multiplex PCR assay. Not all clones reach the TCRdb copy of this immuneACCESS table, which keeps in-frame sequences only. Checked studies attribute under half of the gap to unresolved V genes and leave the rest unexplained. Across this sample there are hundreds of thousands of clones, with around three quarters seen only once. Clones ranked in the top ten supply around 12% of the sample. The material sequenced was PBMCs. These receptors were obtained from a woman aged 40 to 50 in good health. Some clones in this sample may be carry-over from other donors' samples.

The chain joins TRBV5-4 to TRBJ2-7, with D maybe TRBD1 (5 bases). Trimming removed 0 bases at V and 0 bases at J, with 7 bases between. The CDR3 runs 14 residues. CDR1 and CDR2 (germline): SGHNT, YYREEE (reference sequence). This chain's CDR3 is CASSLGGTSYEQYF. CDR3 DNA sequence: TGTGCCAGCAGCTTGGGGGGCACCTCCTACGAGCAGTACTTC.

This clone was observed once. V gene TRBV5-1 combines with J gene TRBJ2-1; TRBD2 agrees at 11 bases. Germline V CDR1 and CDR2: SGHRS, YFSETQ. Unmatched junction bases numbered 6, after V lost 4 bases and J lost 3 bases. The CDR3 extends over 16 amino acids. Written as DNA, the CDR3 is TGCGCCAGCAGCAACCAGGGACTAGCGGTCTACAATGAGCAGTTCTTC. It encodes CASSNQGLAVYNEQFF.

This chain links TRBV7-2 with TRBJ2-5; D gene ambiguous. The V and J ends lost 3 bases and 5 bases respectively, with 13 bases between them. The germline CDR1 and CDR2 sequences are SGHTA and FQGNSA. The CDR3 runs to 14 residues. The CDR3 loop is CASSFQPGYETQYF. The DNA for the CDR3 is TGTGCCAGCAGCTTCCAACCCGGGTACGAGACCCAGTACTTC. Using reference TRBV7-2 and TRBJ2-5 for the parts outside the CDR3, the full variable domain is GAGVSQSPSNKVTEKGKDVELRCDPISGHTALYWYRQSLGQGLEFLIYFQGNSAPDKSGLPSDRFSAERTGGSVSTLTIQRTQQEDSAVYLCASSFQPGYETQYFGPGTRLLVL.

This clone came up once. The chain joins TRBV28 to TRBJ2-1; 9 bases are a match to TRBD2. J gave up 8 bases and V 3 bases, and 5 bases lay outside the gene matches. Germline CDR1 and CDR2: MDHEN and SYDVKM. The CDR3 runs 14 residues. The chain's CDR3 is CASSLPSGTHEQFF. CDR3 DNA sequence: TGTGCCAGCAGTTTGCCTAGCGGGACTCATGAGCAGTTCTTC.

This chain uses TRBV19 with TRBJ2-1; D is unclear. Trimming shortened V by 4 bases and J by 3 bases, and 10 bases separated the two germline ends. This CDR3 contains 14 residues. CDR1 is LNHDA, CDR2 SQIVND, per germline (reference sequence). CDR3 protein: CASSSRGFYNEQFF. In nucleotides, the CDR3 is TGTGCCAGTAGTAGTCGCGGATTCTACAATGAGCAGTTCTTC.

The chain is built from TRBV5-1 and TRBJ1-1, with D possibly being TRBD1 (5 bases). This CDR3 has 16 residues. CDR1 and CDR2 (germline): SGHRS, YFSETQ. Trimming shortened V by 0 bases and J by 1 base, and 13 bases separated the two germline ends. CDR3 bases: TGCGCCAGCAGCTTGGCGGCAGGGATTACGAACACTGAAGCTTTCTTT. Translated: CASSLAAGITNTEAFF.

This clone is a singleton in its sample. Possible read error: a much larger clone is one base away. The DNA for the CDR3 is TGTGTCAGCAGCTTGGACGGGGGGGAGCTGTTTTTT. The encoded protein is CVSSLDGGELFF. This rearrangement joins TRBV5-8 to TRBJ2-2; D is uncertain. The CDR3 spans 12 residues. The germline CDR1 and CDR2 sequences are SGHTS and YDEGEE.

This chain links TRBV4-2 with TRBJ2-7; no clear D gene. V shed 4 bases and J shed 3 bases, with 10 bases lying between them. Germline lookup yields CDR1 LGHNA and CDR2 YNFKEQ. This CDR3 contains 13 residues. The CDR3 DNA follows: TGTGCCAGCAGCCTAGAACAAGACTACGAGCAGTACTTC. It encodes CASSLEQDYEQYF.

A single count supports this clone. The chain has TRBV27 and TRBJ2-1; unclear D gene. From germline, CDR1 is MNHEY and CDR2 SMNVEV (reference sequence). This CDR3 is 12 amino acids long. V lost 7 bases, J lost 9 bases, and 13 bases lay in between. The CDR3 nucleotides read TGTGCCAGCAACCATCCCGGAGTTGAGCAGTTCTTC. This encodes CASNHPGVEQFF.

This clone was seen at least ten times. V usage is TRBV4-1 and J usage is TRBJ2-1; D is undetermined. The germline CDR1 and CDR2 sequences are MGHRA and YSYEKL. CDR3 length: 16 residues. V was pared by 1 base and J by 0 bases, with 10 bases between. CDR3 nucleotide sequence: TGCGCCAGCAGCCAAGTGAACCTAGTCTCCTACAATGAGCAGTTCTTC. Protein: CASSQVNLVSYNEQFF.